A single T cell receptor (beta chain) is shown here with its context. The data are from a study of T cell changes during pregnancy in multiple sclerosis. TCRdb keeps only in-frame clones here, not all; method: immunoSEQ multiplex PCR. The data hold approximately 31,000 clones, with roughly nine tenths observed a single time. V trimming: 4 bases; J trimming: 0 bases; junction bases outside the gene matches: 10. The CDR3 is 17 amino acids. Germline lookup yields CDR1 SGDLS and CDR2 YYNGEE. The J gene is TRBJ1-3, the V gene TRBV9, with TRBD1 matching 7 bases. Sequencing used CD4+ T cells from peripheral blood mononuclear cells, obtained in the second trimester of pregnancy. The clonotype comes from a female donor in good health, enrolled as a control in a pregnancy study. CDR3 coding DNA: TGTGCCAGCAGCCTAGGGGACAGCCGGCTCTCTGGAAACACCATATATTTT. This codes for CASSLGDSRLSGNTIYF.